This T cell receptor (beta chain) was captured in a study of T cell changes during pregnancy in multiple sclerosis. This CDR3 comprises 12 residues. Trimming took off 5 bases at V and 10 bases at J, with 17 bases between the two ends. Germline V gene sequence: CDR1 GTSNPN, CDR2 SVGIG (reference sequence). Repertoires were generated with immunoSEQ multiplex PCR, while TCRdb's copy carries only in-frame clones and drops some. The data contain under 85,000 clones, approximately 92% of them singletons. Sequencing used CD4+ T cells from peripheral blood mononuclear cells, obtained before pregnancy. The chain has TRBV30 and TRBJ1-1, with D uncertain. This receptor was obtained from a female donor with multiple sclerosis, enrolled in a pregnancy study. Written as DNA, the CDR3 is TGTGCCTGGGGCCAGTCATGGGGAGGAGCTTTCTTT. Its translation: CAWGQSWGGAFF.